This T cell receptor (beta chain) was sequenced during a study of blood T cell repertoires in COVID-19. Study details: COVID-19 samples from acute and convalescent phases originated in the United States, Italy and Spain. T cells, B-cell-depleted T cells, or PBMCs supplied cDNA or gDNA.

Original processing notes: Amplification from reference gene primers served as the basis for estimated nucleated cell counts. Assay used: immunoSEQ multiplex PCR; TCRdb lists only in-frame clones, some missing. The V and J calls and clone size are taken from that table; D and trimming were inferred from the DNA. The table includes about 11,000 clones, over 70% detected once. Losses at the gene ends were 5 bases for V and 9 bases for J; bases not matched to a gene: 7. This CDR3 has 14 amino acids. Germline CDR1 LGHDT, CDR2 YNNKEL (reference sequence). The chain recombines TRBV3-1 (or the pseudogene TRBV3-2) with TRBJ2-1; TRBD2 matches 10 bases. Sequencing was done on a sample of peripheral blood. This receptor was taken from a human donor in a cohort sampled during active COVID-19. CDR3 in DNA: TGTGCCAGCAGCTTGGGACTAGCGTTGTCTGAGCAGTTCTTC. Translated: CASSLGLALSEQFF.